This T cell receptor beta chain was retrieved from a study of T cells in Graves' hyperthyroidism and ophthalmopathy. Study at large: At the time of initial diagnosis and before any treatment, peripheral blood was collected.

Each diagnosis drew on symptoms, thyroxine, TRAb, thyroid ultrasound and orbital computed tomography findings. About 9.4 ml fresh peripheral blood yielded the PBMCs. TCR beta CDR3 regions were amplified from RNA transcripts. First-round RT-PCR of the TCR CDR3 relied on the HTBI primer set. Each CDR3 protein is one row after TCRdb ran MiXCR on the multiplex PCR reads. The repertoire has a few hundred thousand distinct CDR3 sequences, roughly a sixth of them found once; the top ten carry approximately 15%. This CDR3 region has 14 residues. The V end was cut by 8 bases, the J end by 2 bases, with 16 bases between. Germline V lookup: CDR1 SNHLY, CDR2 FYNNEI. This clonotype was found many times.

The specimen was blood. The gene calls are TRBV2 and TRBJ2-7; either TRBD1 or TRBD2 may supply D (5 bases each). This TCR derives from a woman aged 18-35 years with Graves' ophthalmopathy. The CDR3 protein is CASSLGDFAYEQYF. For the CDR3, the DNA is TGTGCCAGCTCCTTGGGGGATTTCGCCTACGAGCAGTACTTC.